This T cell receptor (beta chain) was obtained from a study of cytomegalovirus exposure and HLA in healthy donors. As to this clone: Its antigen is unknown.

Study-level points and caveats: Reportedly, fewer N-insertions than the approximately 690-donor mean appeared in an Asian-associated ancestry cluster in a later analysis.

Trimming cost V 2 bases and J 7 bases; bases outside gene matches: 5. From germline, CDR1 is LGHNA and CDR2 YSLEER. The CDR3 runs 14 residues. In the PCR, 60 Vbeta and 13 Jbeta primers were used. The table came from immunoSEQ multiplex PCR; TCRdb's copy has only in-frame clones and leaves some out. The repertoire has 160,000 or so clones, 85% of them found once; the top ten carry 2.3%. What was sequenced was PBMCs. The chain joins TRBV4-3 to TRBJ1-2; TRBD1 matches 9 bases. The sequence derives from a woman under 30 in good health and CMV-seronegative. CDR3 sequence (DNA): TGCGCCAGCAGCCAACTACAGGGGGCGGGTGGCTACACCTTC. This codes for CASSQLQGAGGYTF.